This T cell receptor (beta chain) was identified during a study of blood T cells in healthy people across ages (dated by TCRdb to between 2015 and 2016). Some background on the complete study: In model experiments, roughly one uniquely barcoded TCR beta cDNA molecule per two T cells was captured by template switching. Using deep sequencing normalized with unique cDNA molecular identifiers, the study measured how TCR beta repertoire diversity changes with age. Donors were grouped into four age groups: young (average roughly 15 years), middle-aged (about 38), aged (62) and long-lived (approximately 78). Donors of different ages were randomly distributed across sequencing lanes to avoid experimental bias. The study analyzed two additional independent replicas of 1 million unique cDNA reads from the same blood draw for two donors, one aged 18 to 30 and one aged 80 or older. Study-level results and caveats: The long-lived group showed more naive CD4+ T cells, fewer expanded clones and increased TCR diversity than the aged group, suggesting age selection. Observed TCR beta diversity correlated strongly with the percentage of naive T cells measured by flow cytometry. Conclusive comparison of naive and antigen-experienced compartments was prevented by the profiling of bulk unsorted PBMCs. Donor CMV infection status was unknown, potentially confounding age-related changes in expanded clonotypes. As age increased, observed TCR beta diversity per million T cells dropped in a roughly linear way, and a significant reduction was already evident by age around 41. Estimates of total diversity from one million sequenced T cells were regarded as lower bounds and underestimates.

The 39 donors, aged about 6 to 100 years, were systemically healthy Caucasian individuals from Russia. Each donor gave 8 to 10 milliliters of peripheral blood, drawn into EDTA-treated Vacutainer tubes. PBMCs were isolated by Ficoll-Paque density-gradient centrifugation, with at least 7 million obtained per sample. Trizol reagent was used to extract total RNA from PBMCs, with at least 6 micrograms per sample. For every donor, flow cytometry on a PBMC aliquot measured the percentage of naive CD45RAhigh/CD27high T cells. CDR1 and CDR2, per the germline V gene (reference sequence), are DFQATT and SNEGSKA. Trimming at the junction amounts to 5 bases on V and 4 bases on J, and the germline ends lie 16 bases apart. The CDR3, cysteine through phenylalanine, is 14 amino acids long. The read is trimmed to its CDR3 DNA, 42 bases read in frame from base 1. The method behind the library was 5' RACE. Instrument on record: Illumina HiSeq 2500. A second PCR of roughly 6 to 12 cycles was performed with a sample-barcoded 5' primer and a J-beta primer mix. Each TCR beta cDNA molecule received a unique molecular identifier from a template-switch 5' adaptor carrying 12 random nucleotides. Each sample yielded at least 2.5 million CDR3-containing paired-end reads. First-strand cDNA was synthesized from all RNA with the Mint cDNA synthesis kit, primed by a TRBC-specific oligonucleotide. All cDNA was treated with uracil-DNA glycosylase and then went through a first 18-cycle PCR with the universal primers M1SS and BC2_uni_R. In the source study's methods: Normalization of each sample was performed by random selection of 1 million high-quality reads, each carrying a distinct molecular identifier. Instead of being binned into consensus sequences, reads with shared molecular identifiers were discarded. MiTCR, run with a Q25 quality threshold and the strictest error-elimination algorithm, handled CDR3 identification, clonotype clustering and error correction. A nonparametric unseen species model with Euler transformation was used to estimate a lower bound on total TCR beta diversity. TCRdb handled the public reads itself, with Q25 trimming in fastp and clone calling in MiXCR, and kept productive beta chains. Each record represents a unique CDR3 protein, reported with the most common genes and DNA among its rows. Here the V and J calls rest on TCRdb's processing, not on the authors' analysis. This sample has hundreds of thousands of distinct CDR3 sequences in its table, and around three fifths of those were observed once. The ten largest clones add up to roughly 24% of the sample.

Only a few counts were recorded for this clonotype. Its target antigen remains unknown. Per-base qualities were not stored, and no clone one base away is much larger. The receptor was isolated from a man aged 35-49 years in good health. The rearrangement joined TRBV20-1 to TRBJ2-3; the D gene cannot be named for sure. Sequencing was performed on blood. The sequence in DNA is TGCAGTGCTCTCAGTCGGGCGCGCGCAGATACGCAGTATTTT. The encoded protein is CSALSRARADTQYF.